This paragraph covers one T cell receptor beta chain sequence. The authors ran a second PCR of roughly 6 to 12 cycles using a sample-barcoded 5' primer and a J-beta primer mix. From the 5' RACE reads, TCRdb called clonotypes with MiXCR, one entry per CDR3 protein. The sample has approximately 1,000,000 distinct CDR3 sequences; 40% to 50% are singletons. This sample was taken from a study of blood T cells in healthy people across ages. Trimming stripped 5 bases from V and 3 bases from J, with 11 bases between. The CDR3 is made up of 13 amino acids. The sequence derives from a woman aged 55-69 years in good health. The rearrangement uses TRBV12-3 or TRBV12-4 and TRBJ2-7, with D possibly TRBD1 on 5 matching bases. Sequencing input: blood. CDR3 DNA: TGTGCCAGCAGTACCACTACAGGCTACGAGCAGTACTTC. Amino acids: CASSTTTGYEQYF.